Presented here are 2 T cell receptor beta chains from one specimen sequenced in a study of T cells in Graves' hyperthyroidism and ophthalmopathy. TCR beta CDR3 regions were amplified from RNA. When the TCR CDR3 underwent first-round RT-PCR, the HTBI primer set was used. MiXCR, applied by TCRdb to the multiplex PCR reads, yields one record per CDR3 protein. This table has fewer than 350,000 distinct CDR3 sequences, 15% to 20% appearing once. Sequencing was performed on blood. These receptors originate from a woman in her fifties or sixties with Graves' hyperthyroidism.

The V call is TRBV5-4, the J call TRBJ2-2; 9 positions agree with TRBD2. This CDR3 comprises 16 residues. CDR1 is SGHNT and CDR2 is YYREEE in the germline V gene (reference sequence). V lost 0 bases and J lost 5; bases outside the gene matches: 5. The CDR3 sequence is CASSLGGLARTGELFF. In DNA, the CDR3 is TGTGCCAGCAGCTTGGGGGGACTAGCTCGAACCGGGGAGCTGTTTTTT.

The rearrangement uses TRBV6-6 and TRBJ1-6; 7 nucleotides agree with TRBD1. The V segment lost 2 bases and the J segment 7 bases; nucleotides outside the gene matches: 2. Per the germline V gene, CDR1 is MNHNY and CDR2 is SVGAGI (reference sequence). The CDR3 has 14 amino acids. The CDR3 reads CASSYDRENSPLHF. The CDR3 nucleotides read TGTGCCAGCAGTTACGACAGGGAAAATTCACCCCTCCACTTT.